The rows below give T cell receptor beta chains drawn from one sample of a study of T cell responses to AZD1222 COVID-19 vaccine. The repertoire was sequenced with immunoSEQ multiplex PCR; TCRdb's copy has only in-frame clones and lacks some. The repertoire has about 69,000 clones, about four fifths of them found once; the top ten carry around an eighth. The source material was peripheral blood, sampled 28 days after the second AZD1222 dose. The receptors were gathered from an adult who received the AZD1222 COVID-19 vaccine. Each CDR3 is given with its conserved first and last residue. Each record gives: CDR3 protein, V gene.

CDR3 protein: CASSYSIILLAPGYGNTEAFF
V gene: TRBV6-2/TRBV6-3

CDR3 protein: CASSILTGDGNQPQHF
V gene: TRBV19

CDR3 protein: CASSLRNRDEQYF
V gene: TRBV10-1

CDR3 protein: CASSHVRGTLTSNQPQHF
V gene: TRBV6-2/TRBV6-3

CDR3 protein: CASSSRFTAGNTIYF
V gene: TRBV5-4

CDR3 protein: CASMEQYQETQYF
V gene: TRBV2

CDR3 protein: CASSRGGRVGNTIYF
V gene: TRBV3-1/TRBV3-2

CDR3 protein: CASRVGDPRETF
V gene: TRBV2

CDR3 protein: CASSGPGQSGKPGNTIYF
V gene: TRBV2

CDR3 protein: CASTGGGSSGANVLTF
V gene: TRBV5-1

CDR3 protein: CASSQGLAGGLAGELFF
V gene: TRBV5-1

CDR3 protein: CASRGTAYGYTF
V gene: TRBV5-1

CDR3 protein: CAWSRLTVGYTF
V gene: TRBV30

CDR3 protein: CASSVKAGTDTQYF
V gene: TRBV9

CDR3 protein: CASSLGTTTNSYNEQFF
V gene: TRBV7-6

CDR3 protein: CASSQVGGTEAFF
V gene: TRBV14

CDR3 protein: CASSSLTSGGAHEQFF
V gene: TRBV27

CDR3 protein: CASSLNWPNTEAFF
V gene: TRBV5-8

CDR3 protein: CSVGGGYGYTF
V gene: TRBV29-1

CDR3 protein: CASSEITRGLYNEQFF
V gene: TRBV6-2/TRBV6-3

CDR3 protein: CASSRQGWEKLFF
V gene: TRBV19

CDR3 protein: CASSQAADRGNEKLFF
V gene: TRBV4-3

CDR3 protein: CASTSSVGGQPQHF
V gene: TRBV6-5